The TCR beta chain described here comes from a study of shared clonotypes between healthy human individuals (dated by TCRdb to 2020 to 2021). Regarding the research as a whole: The cohort comprised two women and three men aged 18 to 49 years. For each donor, three plates each were used for CD4 naive and CD4 memory, two plates were used for CD8 naive, and one plate was used for CD8 memory. Blood TCR repertoires of four to six healthy adults were deeply sequenced to estimate repertoire size and the extent of clonotype sharing between individuals. Libraries were prepared and TCR repertoires were sequenced by different laboratories using diverse techniques, in order to increase sequencing depth and limit assay-specific biases. Between about 0.9 and 8.9 billion PBMCs per donor were obtained by leukapheresis.

Reading the germline V gene gives CDR1 SGHRS and CDR2 YFSETQ. The junction carries 14 bases between V and J, which are trimmed by 0 bases and 8 bases respectively. The CDR3 runs 15 amino acids, cysteine and phenylalanine included. Only the CDR3 region is kept as DNA, spanning 45 bases read in frame from base 1. The study at large found these results: Based on pairwise subsampling, the degree of clonotype sharing among donors was expected to be affected by sequencing depth. Because the study included only a small number of donors, the genetic and exposure-history diversity represented was limited. Sampling was restricted to blood, and TCR repertoires in tissues likely differ from the TCR repertoires found in blood. Larger estimated clonotype richness was generally found for naive subsets than for memory subsets. When several donors were compared, the shared fraction of clonotypes was 5% to 6.5% for naive CD4, 3% to 4% for naive CD8, 2.3% for memory CD4, and roughly 0.43% for memory CD8. Compared with non-shared clonotypes, clonotypes shared by all four sorted-subset donors had higher generation probabilities. Rarefaction of sorted-subset datasets indicated incomplete sequencing despite the large sequencing depth.

About this clone itself: The target of this receptor is not known. No base quality values were provided; no much bigger clone lies one nucleotide off.

The donors were healthy, HIV-negative adults who had no recently reported acute infections or vaccinations. Every donor was a Caucasian adult living in Nashville, Tennessee, USA. CD4+ T cells were enriched by magnetic negative selection; naive cells were then positively selected on CD45RA, and the negative fraction formed the memory subset. Blood was collected by leukapheresis, and PBMCs were isolated by Ficoll-Histopaque density gradient centrifugation and then cryopreserved in liquid nitrogen vapor phase. Analytical flow cytometry was used to check the purity and quantity of each magnetically sorted T cell population. Each sorted fraction had its genomic DNA isolated and then quantified by UV absorbance on a Nanodrop 2000c. TCR CDR3 regions were amplified from genomic DNA by multiplex PCR using the deep immunoSEQ assay. Genomic DNA extracted from each cell subset was distributed evenly over all wells of several immunoSEQ 96-well plates, and each plate served as one replicate. For sorted subsets, roughly 200 ng of genomic DNA, equivalent to 25,000 to 35,000 T cell genomes, went into each replicate PCR. The purified libraries were quantified using a Qubit 3.0 fluorometer, sized with a Bioanalyzer 2100, and then quantified again using the KAPA Library Quantification kit. Every immunoSEQ 96-well plate was sequenced on a dedicated single-read 150-cycle Illumina NextSeq 550 flow cell. In the original analysis: The immunoSEQ output contained only junctional sequences without quality scores, so filtering could not match that applied to full-length reads. To assign V/J genes and CDR3, sequences were annotated using PyIR, a Python wrapper for IgBLAST v1.9, with IMGT germline references. Reads were filtered out if the reads had weak V/J assignments (E-value above 1e-6), no CDR3, stop codons, out-of-frame junctions, or ambiguous translated residues. V3J clonotypes were defined by identical inferred V gene, J gene, and CDR3 amino acid sequence. To compute the percentage overlap between repertoires, the number of shared unique clonotypes was divided by the size of the smaller repertoire. Three approaches were used to assess repertoire richness: RTK rarefaction, the Chao1 estimator, and Recon v2.1 estimates of unobserved clonotypes. Generation probabilities were computed with OLGA for all TCRbeta clonotypes obtained by the gDNA method from a few donors. The source is immuneACCESS, and TCRdb retained only in-frame sequences with V and J called. Part of the clones is not carried over; for the studies checked, unresolved V genes explain less than half of this, and the remainder is unexplained. The D gene and trimming were derived from the DNA, and the V and J assignments and clone size from that table. This sample holds 2.5 million or so clones; around 94% were observed only once. The ten largest clonotypes hold 0.13% to 0.15% of the sample.

This TCR derives from a young man in good health. Specimen: naive CD4+ T cells sorted from blood. Reading the label with the study, this specimen's cell subset or site is: CD45RA+ positively selected. This chain joins TRBV5-1 to TRBJ1-4; no D gene is confidently identified. The DNA sequence is given as TGCGCCAGCAGCTTGGAAGGGAAGCTAGAGGAAAAACTGTTTTTT. It translates to CASSLEGKLEEKLFF.